The sequence of this T cell receptor (beta chain) was determined in a study of human T cells and chemical hapten exposure. TCRdb redid the calling of the RACE reads with MiXCR, one entry per CDR3 protein. The sample contains tens of thousands of distinct CDR3 sequences, roughly a tenth of which appear only once. This clonotype appeared many times. V lost 10 bases, J lost 9 bases, and 10 bases stayed unmatched. Germline V gives CDR1 KGHDR, CDR2 SFDVKD. The CDR3 is 14 residues long. Time point here: patch test 1, 2 weeks after DPC sensitization. Documented treatment: therapeutic diphenylcyclopropenone sensitization with weekly scalp DPC.

Material: whole blood, obtained in connection with sensitization to the hapten diphenylcyclopropenone (DPC). The rearrangement uses TRBV24-1 and TRBJ2-7, with TRBD2 matching over 14 bases. The TCR originated in a man between 40 and 49 years old with alopecia areata. Some clones in this sample may be carry-over from other donors' samples. The CDR3 region is CATPGTSGSRGQYV. The CDR3 DNA sequence: TGTGCCACGCCTGGGACTAGCGGGAGTCGGGGGCAGTACGTC.